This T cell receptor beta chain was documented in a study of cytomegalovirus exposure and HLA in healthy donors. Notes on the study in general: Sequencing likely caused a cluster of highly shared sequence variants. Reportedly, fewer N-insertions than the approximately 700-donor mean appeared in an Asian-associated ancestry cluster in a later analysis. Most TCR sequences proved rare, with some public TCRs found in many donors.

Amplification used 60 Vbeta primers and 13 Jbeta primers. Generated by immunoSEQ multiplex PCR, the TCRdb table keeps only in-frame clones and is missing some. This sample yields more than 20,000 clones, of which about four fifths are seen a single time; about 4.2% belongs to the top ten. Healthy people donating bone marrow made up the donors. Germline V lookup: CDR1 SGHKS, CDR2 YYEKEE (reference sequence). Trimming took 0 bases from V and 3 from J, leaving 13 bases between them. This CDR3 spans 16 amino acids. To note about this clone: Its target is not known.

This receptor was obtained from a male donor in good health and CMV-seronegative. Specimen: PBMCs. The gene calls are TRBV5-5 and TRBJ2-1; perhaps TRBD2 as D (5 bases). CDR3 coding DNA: TGTGCCAGCAGCTTGGACGCGGGCTTGCTCTACAATGAGCAGTTCTTC. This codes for CASSLDAGLLYNEQFF.